One sample yielded the 25 T cell receptor beta chains listed below, sequenced in a study of shared clonotypes between healthy human individuals. The naive CD8 fraction comprised CD45RO-negative cells positively selected for CCR7 and excluded terminally differentiated effector memory CD45RA+ cells. Some clones are missing from TCRdb's copy, which holds only in-frame ones; the method was immunoSEQ multiplex PCR. The data hold about 2.2 million clones, with roughly 93% observed a single time. The sample consisted of naive CD8+ T cells from PBMCs. These receptors were taken from a young man in good health. Some clones in this sample may be carry-over from other donors' samples.

In the case of this clone: The same CDR3 is also encoded by other DNA sequences in this sample. The rearrangement uses TRBV9 and TRBJ2-5, with D perhaps matching TRBD2 (6 bases). CDR3 length: 14 amino acids. Looked up from germline, CDR1 is SGDLS and CDR2 is YYNGEE. The V end was cut by 0 bases, the J end by 3 bases, with 9 bases between. The CDR3 is CASSVAGGKETQYF. CDR3 nucleotides: TGTGCCAGCAGCGTAGCTGGCGGGAAAGAGACCCAGTACTTC.

This chain joins TRBV27 and TRBJ1-6; a possible D gene is TRBD1 (6 bases). The CDR3 has 16 residues. The germline V gene has CDR1 MNHEY and CDR2 SMNVEV (reference sequence). V was shortened by 0 bases and J by 5 bases, with 11 bases between the two germline ends. Here the CDR3 reads CASSLSAGADNSPLHF. CDR3 nucleotide sequence: TGTGCCAGCAGTTTATCTGCGGGGGCCGATAATTCACCCCTCCACTTT.

The CDR3 DNA is TGTGCCAGCAGCGTAGGACTAGCTTCTGCCTACGAGCAGTACTTC. It specifies CASSVGLASAYEQYF. V gene TRBV9 combines with J gene TRBJ2-7, with 7 nucleotides matching TRBD2. V lost 0 bases and J lost 2; bases outside the gene matches: 5. Germline loops: CDR1 SGDLS, CDR2 YYNGEE. The CDR3 consists of 15 residues.

This sequence joins TRBV6-5 and TRBJ2-7; D gene uncertain. Germline assignment: CDR1 MNHEY and CDR2 SVGAGI. Trimming took off 6 bases at V and 1 base at J, with 13 bases between the two ends. The CDR3 consists of 14 residues. CDR3 loop: CASRPLAVSYEQYF. Written as DNA, the CDR3 is TGTGCCAGCAGACCGTTGGCGGTTTCCTACGAGCAGTACTTC.

The CDR3 sequence: CASSPGTGEEKLFF. The CDR3 DNA follows: TGTGCCAGCAGTCCCGGGACAGGGGAGGAAAAACTGTTTTTT. This chain uses TRBV6-1 with TRBJ1-4; 10 bases line up with TRBD1. Per the germline V gene, CDR1 is MNHNS and CDR2 is SASEGT. The CDR3 is 14 amino acids. With V trimmed by 5 bases and J by 8 bases, 5 bases remained unmatched.

This clone came up once. This chain uses TRBV28 with TRBJ1-1; D uncertain. V dropped 3 bases and J dropped 3 bases, with 11 bases sitting between them. The CDR3 totals 14 residues. The germline gives CDR1 MDHEN, CDR2 SYDVKM. DNA for the CDR3: TGTGCCAGCAGTTTCTCCGGGTTGGACACTGAAGCTTTCTTT. Translated: CASSFSGLDTEAFF.

CDR3 sequence reads: CASSLDGTTSYEQYF. In DNA, the CDR3 is TGTGCCAGCAGCTTAGACGGGACAACTTCCTACGAGCAGTACTTC. This sequence joins TRBV7-2 and TRBJ2-7; tentative D call: TRBD1 (6 bases). Germline loops: CDR1 SGHTA, CDR2 FQGNSA. Between the trimmed V and J ends, which lost 1 base and 1 base, there was a span of 11 bases. The CDR3 runs 15 residues.

The rearrangement links TRBV27 to TRBJ2-3; D not resolved. This CDR3 is 15 amino acids long. Germline-derived CDR1 and CDR2 are MNHEY and SMNVEV (reference sequence). Trimming removed 2 bases at V and 1 base at J, with 10 bases between. CDR3 DNA: TGTGCCAGCAGTTTACAGGACCCCCGCACAGATACGCAGTATTTT. Protein: CASSLQDPRTDTQYF.

Points on this clone: A read error may account for a junction end that differs from germline. The chain recombines TRBV6-1 with TRBJ2-7; 15 bases are a match to TRBD2. The CDR3 is 14 amino acids. Germline V CDR1 and CDR2: MNHNS, SASEGT. The CDR3 sequence: CASSQGLAGGTDNF. The CDR3, as DNA: TGTGCCAGCAGCCAGGGACTAGCGGGAGGAACTGACAACTTC.

The rearrangement links TRBV27 to TRBJ1-4; 7 positions match TRBD1. Germline CDR1 MNHEY, CDR2 SMNVEV (reference sequence). With V trimmed by 5 bases and J by 2 bases, 14 bases remained unmatched. This CDR3 comprises 18 residues. As DNA, the CDR3 is TGTGCCAGCAGTCCTTTTCTTTCCACAGGGGCGACTAATGAAAAACTGTTTTTT. It translates to CASSPFLSTGATNEKLFF.

V is TRBV25-1 and J is TRBJ2-1, with a weak D call TRBD2 (6 bases). There are 15 residues in the CDR3. V shed 3 bases and J shed 1 base, with 10 bases lying between them. Germline V gene lookup returns CDR1 MGHDK and CDR2 SYGVNS. CDR3 loop: CASSDPGRSYNEQFF. In DNA, the CDR3 is TGTGCCAGCAGTGACCCTGGGAGGTCCTACAATGAGCAGTTCTTC.

The rearrangement links TRBV19 to TRBJ1-1; no clear D. CDR3 length: 15 residues. The V end was cut by 6 bases, the J end by 2 bases, with 16 bases between. The V gene's germline CDR1 is LNHDA and CDR2 SQIVND (reference sequence). CDR3: CASSLGMTGNTEAFF. The CDR3 DNA reads as TGTGCCAGTAGCCTCGGGATGACTGGAAACACTGAAGCTTTCTTT.

About this clone itself: Other nucleotide sequences in the sample specify the same CDR3. The chain combines TRBV9 with TRBJ2-5, with D maybe TRBD2 (6 bases). Germline V lookup: CDR1 SGDLS, CDR2 YYNGEE. Trimming took off 1 base at V and 5 bases at J, with 12 bases between the two ends. The CDR3 runs 14 residues. As DNA, the CDR3 is TGTGCCAGCAGCGTATCCGGGGGAAGGGAGACCCAGTACTTC. It specifies CASSVSGGRETQYF.

V usage is TRBV15 and J usage is TRBJ2-4; TRBD2 agrees at 9 bases. This CDR3 spans 16 amino acids. Germline values: CDR1 LNHNV, CDR2 YYDKDF (reference sequence). Trimming took 0 bases from V and 5 from J; bases not matched to a gene: 5. The CDR3 DNA reads TGTGCCACCAGCAGAGAAGGCGGGAGGGCCCAAAACATTCAGTACTTC. As protein: CATSREGGRAQNIQYF.

The rearrangement joins TRBV19 to TRBJ2-2; no clear D gene. Germline assignment: CDR1 LNHDA and CDR2 SQIVND (reference sequence). The germline V and J ends were trimmed by 3 bases and 5 bases, with 19 bases remaining between them. The CDR3 extends over 17 amino acids. The DNA of the CDR3 is TGTGCCAGTAGTATTTCGCCCGAGGTGAGGAGAACCGGGGAGCTGTTTTTT. Translated, it gives CASSISPEVRRTGELFF.

The rearrangement joins TRBV28 to TRBJ2-7; perhaps TRBD1 as D (6 bases). The CDR3 has 12 amino acids. Germline V gene data show CDR1 as MDHEN and CDR2 as SYDVKM. V was shortened by 6 bases and J by 6 bases, with 12 bases between the two germline ends. CDR3 loop: CASRRRGFEQYF. The CDR3 DNA follows: TGTGCCAGCAGGAGAAGGGGGTTCGAGCAGTACTTC.

The chain uses TRBV7-2 and TRBJ2-1; 7 bases are shared with TRBD2. Trimming at V came to 1 base and at J to 2 bases, leaving 8 bases not matched to a gene. Looked up from germline, CDR1 is SGHTA and CDR2 is FQGNSA. This CDR3 spans 17 amino acids. The CDR3 DNA sequence: TGTGCCAGCAGCTTAGTAACACGGGAGGTGGCCTACAATGAGCAGTTCTTC. This codes for CASSLVTREVAYNEQFF.

The chain has TRBV15 and TRBJ1-5; D might be TRBD1 (6 bases). CDR3 size: 15 residues. The germline CDR1 and CDR2 sequences are LNHNV and YYDKDF (reference sequence). The V end lost 1 base, the J end lost 5 bases, and 12 bases lay between the germline ends. CDR3 DNA sequence: TGTGCCACCAGCAGAGTTGGGGGGCTCGATCAGCCCCAGCATTTT. Translation: CATSRVGGLDQPQHF.

This chain joins TRBV6-6 and TRBJ2-7, with D possibly matching TRBD1 (6 bases). This CDR3 is built from 14 residues. Trimming shortened V by 8 bases and J by 3 bases, and 17 bases separated the two germline ends. Germline CDR1 is MNHNY and CDR2 is SVGAGI (reference sequence). The CDR3 DNA follows: TGTGCCAGCCTTCGACAGGAGAGCCTCTACGAGCAGTACTTC. This gives the protein CASLRQESLYEQYF.

The rearrangement joins TRBV27 to TRBJ2-3, with 13 bases lining up with TRBD2. The V and J ends lost 8 bases and 6 bases, in that order; junction bases with no gene match: 11. This CDR3 spans 16 amino acids. Germline V gene sequence: CDR1 MNHEY, CDR2 SMNVEV (reference sequence). The CDR3 sequence is CASRRTSGRDGDTQYF. CDR3 sequence (DNA): TGTGCCAGCCGGAGGACTAGCGGGAGAGATGGTGATACGCAGTATTTT.

The CDR3 DNA sequence: TGTGCCAGCAGCGATTTAGGCGGGAGTGGTCCGTATTTT. Protein: CASSDLGGSGPYF. V gene TRBV7-3 combines with J gene TRBJ2-3, with 7 bases aligning to TRBD2. Germline assignment: CDR1 SGHTA and CDR2 FQGTGA. V shed 5 bases, J shed 14 bases, and the junction held 13 bases outside the gene matches. The CDR3 is 13 amino acids.

V gene TRBV6-5 combines with J gene TRBJ2-7; D unresolved. Per germline, CDR1 MNHEY and CDR2 SVGAGI. The CDR3 loop spans 13 amino acids. The ends were cut back, 4 bases at V and 2 bases at J, with 9 bases in the middle. As DNA, the CDR3 is TGTGCCAGCAGTTCTACGGATACCTACGAGCAGTACTTC. Translating it yields CASSSTDTYEQYF.

The rearrangement uses TRBV4-1 and TRBJ1-1; D call uncertain. This CDR3 has 15 amino acids. Trimming removed 1 base from V and 6 bases from J, with 15 bases in between. In germline, CDR1 is MGHRA, CDR2 YSYEKL. The CDR3 spells CASSQVASHYSEAFF. The CDR3 bases are TGCGCCAGCAGCCAAGTAGCGTCTCACTACTCTGAAGCTTTCTTT.

The chain employs TRBV27 and TRBJ1-1, with 7 bases matching TRBD1. The V and J ends lost 0 bases and 5 bases, in that order; junction bases with no gene match: 6. Germline loops: CDR1 MNHEY, CDR2 SMNVEV (reference sequence). The CDR3 totals 15 residues. The DNA of the CDR3 is TGTGCCAGCAGTTTATCCAGGGGGGTGAGGACTGAAGCTTTCTTT. Translating it yields CASSLSRGVRTEAFF.

The chain employs TRBV5-4 and TRBJ2-7; 7 bases fit TRBD1. V lost 4 bases, J lost 0 bases, and 7 bases stayed unmatched. The CDR3 contains 15 residues. In germline, CDR1 is SGHNT, CDR2 YYREEE (reference sequence). CDR3 amino acids: CASSLYRDSSYEQYF. DNA of the CDR3: TGTGCCAGCAGCCTTTACCGGGACAGCTCCTACGAGCAGTACTTC.